The entry below gives a single T cell receptor beta chain sequence along with its context. This entry comes from a study of control samples from healthy donors and cancer patients. Germline V CDR1 and CDR2: MNHEY, SMNVEV (reference sequence). The CDR3 loop spans 15 amino acids. V trimming: 4 bases; J trimming: 8 bases; junction bases outside the gene matches: 9. Libraries were prepared by immunoSEQ multiplex PCR; TCRdb keeps only in-frame clonotypes and omits some of them. The data hold about 120,000 clones, with around 88% observed a single time. The sequenced material came from blood. J is TRBJ2-4 and V is TRBV27, with 9 bases that match TRBD2. The receptor was isolated from a man between 35 and 55 years old in good health. The DNA of the CDR3 is TGTGCCAGCAGTTCCCCTGGCGGGGGGGCGTACATTCAGTACTTC. It specifies CASSSPGGGAYIQYF.